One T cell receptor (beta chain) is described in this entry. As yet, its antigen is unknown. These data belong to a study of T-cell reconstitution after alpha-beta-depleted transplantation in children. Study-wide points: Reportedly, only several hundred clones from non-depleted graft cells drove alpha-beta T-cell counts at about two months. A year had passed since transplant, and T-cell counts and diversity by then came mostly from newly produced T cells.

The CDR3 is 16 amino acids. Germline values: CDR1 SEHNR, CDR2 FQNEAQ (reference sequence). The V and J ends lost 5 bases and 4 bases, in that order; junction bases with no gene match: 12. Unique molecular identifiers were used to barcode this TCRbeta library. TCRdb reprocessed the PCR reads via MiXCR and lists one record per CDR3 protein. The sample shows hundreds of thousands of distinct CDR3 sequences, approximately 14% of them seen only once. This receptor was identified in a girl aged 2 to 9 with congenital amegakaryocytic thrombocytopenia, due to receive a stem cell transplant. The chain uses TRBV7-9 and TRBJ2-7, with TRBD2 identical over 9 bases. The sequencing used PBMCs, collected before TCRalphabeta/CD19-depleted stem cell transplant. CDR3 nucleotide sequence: TGTGCCAGCAGCCCCCCCCGTAGCGGGAGTGATTACGAGCAGTACTTC. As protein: CASSPPRSGSDYEQYF.